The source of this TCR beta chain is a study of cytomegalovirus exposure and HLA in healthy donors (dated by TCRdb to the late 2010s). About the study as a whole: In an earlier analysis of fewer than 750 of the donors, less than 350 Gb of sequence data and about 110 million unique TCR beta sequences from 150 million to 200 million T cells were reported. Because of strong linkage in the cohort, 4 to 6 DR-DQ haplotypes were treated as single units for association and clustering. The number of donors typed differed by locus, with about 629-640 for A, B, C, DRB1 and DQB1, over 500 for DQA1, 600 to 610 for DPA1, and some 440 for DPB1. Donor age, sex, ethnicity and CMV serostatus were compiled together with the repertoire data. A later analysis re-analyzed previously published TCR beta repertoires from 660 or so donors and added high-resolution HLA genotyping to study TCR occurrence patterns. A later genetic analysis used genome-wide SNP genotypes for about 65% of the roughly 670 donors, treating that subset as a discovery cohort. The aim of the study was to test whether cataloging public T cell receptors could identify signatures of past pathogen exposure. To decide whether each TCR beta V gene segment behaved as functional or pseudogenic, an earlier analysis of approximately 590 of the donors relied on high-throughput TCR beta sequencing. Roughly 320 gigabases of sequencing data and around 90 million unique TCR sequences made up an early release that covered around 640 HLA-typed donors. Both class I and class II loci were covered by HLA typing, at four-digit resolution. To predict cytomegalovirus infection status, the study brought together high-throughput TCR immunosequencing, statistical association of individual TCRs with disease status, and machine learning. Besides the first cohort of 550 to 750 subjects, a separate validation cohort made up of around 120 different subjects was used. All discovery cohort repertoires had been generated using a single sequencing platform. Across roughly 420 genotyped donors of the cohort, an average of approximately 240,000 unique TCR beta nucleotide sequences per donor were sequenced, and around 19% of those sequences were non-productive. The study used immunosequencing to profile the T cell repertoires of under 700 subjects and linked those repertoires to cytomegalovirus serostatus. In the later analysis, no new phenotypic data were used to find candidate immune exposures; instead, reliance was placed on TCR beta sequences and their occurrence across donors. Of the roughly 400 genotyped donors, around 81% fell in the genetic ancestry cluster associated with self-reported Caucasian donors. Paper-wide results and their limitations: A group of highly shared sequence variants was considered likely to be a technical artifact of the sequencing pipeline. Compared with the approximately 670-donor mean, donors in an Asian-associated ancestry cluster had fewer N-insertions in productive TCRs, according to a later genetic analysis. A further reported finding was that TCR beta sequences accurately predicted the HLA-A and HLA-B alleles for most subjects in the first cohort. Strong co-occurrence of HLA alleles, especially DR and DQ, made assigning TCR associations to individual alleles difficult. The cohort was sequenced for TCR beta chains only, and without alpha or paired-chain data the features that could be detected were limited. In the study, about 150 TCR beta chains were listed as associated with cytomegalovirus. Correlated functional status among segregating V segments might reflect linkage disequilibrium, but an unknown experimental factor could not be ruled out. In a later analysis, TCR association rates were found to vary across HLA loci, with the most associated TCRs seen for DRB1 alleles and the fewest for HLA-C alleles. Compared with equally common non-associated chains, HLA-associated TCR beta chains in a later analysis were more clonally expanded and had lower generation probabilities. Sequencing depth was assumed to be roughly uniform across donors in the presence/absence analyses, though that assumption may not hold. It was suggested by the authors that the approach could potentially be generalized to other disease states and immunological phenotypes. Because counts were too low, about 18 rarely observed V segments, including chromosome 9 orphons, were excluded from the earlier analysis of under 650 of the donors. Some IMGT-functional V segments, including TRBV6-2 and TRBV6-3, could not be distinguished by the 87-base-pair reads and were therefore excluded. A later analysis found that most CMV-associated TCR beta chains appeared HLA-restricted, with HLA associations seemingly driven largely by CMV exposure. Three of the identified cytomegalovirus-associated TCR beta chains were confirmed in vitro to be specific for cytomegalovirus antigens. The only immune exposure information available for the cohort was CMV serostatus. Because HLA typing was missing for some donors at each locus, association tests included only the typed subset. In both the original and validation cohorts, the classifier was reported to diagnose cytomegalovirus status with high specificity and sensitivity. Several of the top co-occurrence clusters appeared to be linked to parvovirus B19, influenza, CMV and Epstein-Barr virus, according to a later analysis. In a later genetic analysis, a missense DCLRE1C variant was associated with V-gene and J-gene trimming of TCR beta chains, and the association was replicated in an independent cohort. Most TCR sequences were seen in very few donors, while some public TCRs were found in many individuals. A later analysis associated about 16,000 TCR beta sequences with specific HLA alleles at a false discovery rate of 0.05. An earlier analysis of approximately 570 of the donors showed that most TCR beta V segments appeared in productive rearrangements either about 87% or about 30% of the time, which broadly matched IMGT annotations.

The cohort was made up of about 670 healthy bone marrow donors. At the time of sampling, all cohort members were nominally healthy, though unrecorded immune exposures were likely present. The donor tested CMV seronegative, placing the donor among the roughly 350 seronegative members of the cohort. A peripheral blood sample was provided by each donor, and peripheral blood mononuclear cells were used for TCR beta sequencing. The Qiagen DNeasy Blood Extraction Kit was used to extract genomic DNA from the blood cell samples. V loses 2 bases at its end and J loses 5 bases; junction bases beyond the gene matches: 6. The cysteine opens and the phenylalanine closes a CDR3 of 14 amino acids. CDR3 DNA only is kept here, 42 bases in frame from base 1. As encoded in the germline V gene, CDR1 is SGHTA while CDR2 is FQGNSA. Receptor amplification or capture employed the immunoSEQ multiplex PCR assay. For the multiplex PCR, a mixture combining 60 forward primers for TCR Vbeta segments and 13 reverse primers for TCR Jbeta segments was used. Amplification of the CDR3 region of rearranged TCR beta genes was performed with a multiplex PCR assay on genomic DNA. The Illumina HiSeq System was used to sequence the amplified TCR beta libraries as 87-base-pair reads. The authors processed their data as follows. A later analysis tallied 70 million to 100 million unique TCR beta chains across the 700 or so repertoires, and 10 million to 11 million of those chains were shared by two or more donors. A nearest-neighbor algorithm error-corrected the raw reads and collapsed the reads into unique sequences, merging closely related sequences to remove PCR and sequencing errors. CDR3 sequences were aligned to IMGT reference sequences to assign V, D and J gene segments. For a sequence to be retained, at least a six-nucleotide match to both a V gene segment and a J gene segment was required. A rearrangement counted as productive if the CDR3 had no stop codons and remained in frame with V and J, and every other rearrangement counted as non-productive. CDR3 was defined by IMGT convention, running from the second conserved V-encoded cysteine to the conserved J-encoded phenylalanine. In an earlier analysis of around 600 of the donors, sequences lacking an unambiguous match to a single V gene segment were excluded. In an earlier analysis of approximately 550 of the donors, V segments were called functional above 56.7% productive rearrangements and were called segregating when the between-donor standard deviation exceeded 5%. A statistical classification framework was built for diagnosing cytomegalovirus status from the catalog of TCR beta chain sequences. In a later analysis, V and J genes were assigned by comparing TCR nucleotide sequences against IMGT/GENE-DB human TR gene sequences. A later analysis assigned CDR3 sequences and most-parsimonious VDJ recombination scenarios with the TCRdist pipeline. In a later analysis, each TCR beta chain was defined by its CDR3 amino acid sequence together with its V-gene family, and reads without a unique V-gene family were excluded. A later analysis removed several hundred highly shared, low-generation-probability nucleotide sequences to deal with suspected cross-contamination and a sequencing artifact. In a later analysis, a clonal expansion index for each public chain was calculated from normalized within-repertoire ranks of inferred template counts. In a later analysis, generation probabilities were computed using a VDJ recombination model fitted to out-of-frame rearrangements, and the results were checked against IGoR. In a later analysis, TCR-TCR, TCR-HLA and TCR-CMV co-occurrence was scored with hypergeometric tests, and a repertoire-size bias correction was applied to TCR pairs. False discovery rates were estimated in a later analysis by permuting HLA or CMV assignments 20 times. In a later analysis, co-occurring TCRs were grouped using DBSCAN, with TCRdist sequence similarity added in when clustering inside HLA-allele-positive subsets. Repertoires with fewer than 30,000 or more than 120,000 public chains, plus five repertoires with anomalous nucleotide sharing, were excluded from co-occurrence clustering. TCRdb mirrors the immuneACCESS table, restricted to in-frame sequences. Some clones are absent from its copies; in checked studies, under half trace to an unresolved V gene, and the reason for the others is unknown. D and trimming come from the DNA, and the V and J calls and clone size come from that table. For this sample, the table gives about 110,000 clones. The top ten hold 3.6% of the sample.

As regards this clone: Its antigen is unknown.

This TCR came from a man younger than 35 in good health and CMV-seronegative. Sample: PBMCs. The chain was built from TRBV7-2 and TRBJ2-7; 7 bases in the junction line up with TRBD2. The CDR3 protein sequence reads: CASSLQLANDEQYF. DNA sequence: TGTGCCAGCAGCTTACAACTAGCGAACGACGAGCAGTACTTC.